The next 21 T cell receptor beta chains were all read from a single sample in a study of blood T cells in healthy people across ages (dated by TCRdb to between 2015 and 2016). Libraries came from 5' RACE. Reads for this sample came from an Illumina HiSeq 2500. A second roughly 6 to 12 cycle PCR used a sample-barcoded 5' primer and a J-beta primer mix. TCRdb reprocessing: public reads trimmed at Q25 with fastp, clones called with MiXCR, in-frame beta chains kept. Every distinct CDR3 protein forms one entry, paired with its most common genes and DNA. The sample profile shows about 800,000 distinct CDR3 sequences; more than 20% of them were found once. The top ten hold under 4.5% of the sample. The same data also went into a second study, on T cells of mothers and their children.

Sequencing was performed on blood. The origin of the receptors is a boy aged 5-17 years in good health.

This chain uses TRBV29-1 with TRBJ1-1; 7 bases align to TRBD1. Trimming took 7 bases from V and 0 from J; bases not matched to a gene: 11. CDR3 length: 15 residues. Germline CDR1 reads SQVTM; CDR2 reads ANQGSEA. Here the CDR3 DNA reads TGCAGCGCACAAGGGGGCGGAGGAATGAACACTGAAGCTTTCTTT. Translated: CSAQGGGGMNTEAFF. The whole variable domain, remainder taken from reference TRBV29-1 and TRBJ1-1, is SAVISQKPSRDICQRGTSLTIQCQVDSQVTMMFWYRQQPGQSLTLIATANQGSEATYESGFVIDKFPISRPNLTFSTLTVSNMSPEDSSIYLCSAQGGGGMNTEAFFGQGTRLTVV.

V gene TRBV7-2 combines with J gene TRBJ2-1; weak D call: TRBD2 (5 bases). CDR1 SGHTA and CDR2 FQGNSA come from the germline V gene. The CDR3 sequence is 16 residues long. V dropped 5 bases and J dropped 3 bases, with 17 bases sitting between them. In DNA form, the CDR3 reads TGTGCCAGCAGCCCGCTGAGGGCTAGTCACTACAATGAGCAGTTCTTC. Protein sequence: CASSPLRASHYNEQFF.

This chain links TRBV29-1 with TRBJ2-5; possibly TRBD1 for D (5 bases). The better agreement between TRBJ2-7 and the DNA end casts doubt on the J call. This CDR3 spans 13 amino acids. From germline, CDR1 is SQVTM and CDR2 ANQGSEA. The CDR3 bases are TGCAGCGTTGAAGACAGGGTAACCTACGAGCAGTACTTC. Translating it yields CSVEDRVTYEQYF.

This sequence joins TRBV5-5 and TRBJ1-2, with D possibly matching TRBD1 (5 bases). Trimming shortened V by 4 bases and J by 3 bases, and 13 bases separated the two germline ends. The CDR3 is made up of 14 amino acids. Germline CDR1 is SGHKS and CDR2 is YYEKEE (reference sequence). This chain's CDR3 is CASSAQGRDYGYTF. DNA of the CDR3: TGTGCCAGCAGCGCCCAGGGTCGGGACTATGGCTACACCTTC.

This chain joins TRBV28 and TRBJ2-7; no clear D. V lost 3 bases, J lost 6 bases, and 15 bases lay in between. This CDR3 has 14 amino acids. Per the germline V gene, CDR1 is MDHEN and CDR2 is SYDVKM. CDR3 sequence: CASSFGSTPGEQYF. CDR3 DNA sequence: TGTGCCAGCAGTTTTGGTAGCACTCCGGGCGAGCAGTACTTC.

This sequence joins TRBV28 and TRBJ2-6; tentative D call: TRBD1 (6 bases). The germline V gene encodes CDR1 MDHEN and CDR2 SYDVKM. Trimming stripped 6 bases from V and 1 base from J, with 19 bases between. The CDR3 loop spans 18 amino acids. The CDR3 DNA is TGTGCCAGCAGCCCACCGACAGGTTGGATTTCTGGGGCCAACGTCCTGACTTTC. Protein sequence: CASSPPTGWISGANVLTF.

This clonotype has at least ten counts. The chain joins TRBV12-3 or TRBV12-4 to TRBJ2-5, with D unresolved. Judging by the DNA end, TRBJ2-7 fits better; the J call may be wrong. The CDR3 totals 13 residues. CDR3: CASSLGYYYEQYF. CDR3 nucleotide sequence: TGTGCCAGCAGTTTGGGCTACTATTACGAGCAGTACTTC.

This clonotype has just one count. The gene calls are TRBV20-1 and TRBJ2-1, with 9 bases identical to TRBD1. The J call is uncertain, as TRBJ2-7 better fits the DNA end. Germline CDR1 is DFQATT and CDR2 is SNEGSKA (reference sequence). CDR3 length equals 15 residues. CDR3 in amino acids: CSARPGGTGSYEQYF. The CDR3 coding sequence is TGCAGTGCTAGACCTGGGGGGACAGGGAGCTACGAGCAGTACTTC.

CDR3 residues: CASSHPEGNYEQYF. CDR3 nucleotide sequence: TGTGCCAGCAGCCACCCTGAAGGGAACTACGAGCAGTACTTC. The V gene is TRBV7-2, the J gene TRBJ2-7; D unclear. Deletions cut 5 bases from V and 3 bases from J, with 14 bases between. The CDR3 loop spans 14 amino acids. The germline V gene has CDR1 SGHTA and CDR2 FQGNSA.

This clonotype appeared many times. The chain's CDR3 is CASSPPDRGQETQYF. The CDR3 DNA sequence: TGTGCCAGCAGTCCGCCGGACAGGGGACAAGAGACCCAGTACTTC. The chain recombines TRBV12-3 or TRBV12-4 with TRBJ2-5, with 9 bases matching TRBD1. V lost 5 bases to trimming and J lost 2 bases; unmatched junction nucleotides: 6. The CDR3 contains 15 residues.

This clonotype has a handful of counts. The V call is TRBV28, the J call TRBJ2-2; 9 bases align to TRBD2. J lost 4 bases, V lost 1 base, and 7 bases had no gene match. The CDR3 extends over 17 amino acids. Germline-derived CDR1 and CDR2 are MDHEN and SYDVKM. The CDR3 sequence: CASSLFLAGPGTGELFF. CDR3 sequence (DNA): TGTGCCAGCAGTTTATTTCTAGCGGGGCCGGGCACCGGGGAGCTGTTTTTT. Supplemented by reference TRBV28 and TRBJ2-2, the full variable domain reads DVKVTQSSRYLVKRTGEKVFLECVQDMDHENMFWYRQDPGLGLRLIYFSYDVKMKEKGDIPEGYSVSREKKERFSLILESASTNQTSMYLCASSLFLAGPGTGELFFGEGSRLTVL.

The gene calls are TRBV7-3 and TRBJ2-7, with TRBD1 identical over 7 bases. This CDR3 has 14 residues. Germline CDR1 SGHTA, CDR2 FQGTGA. V trimming: 2 bases; J trimming: 5 bases; junction bases outside the gene matches: 6. CDR3 bases: TGTGCCAGCAGCTTATTAGGGGGCAAGGACGAGCAGTACTTC. Translation gives CASSLLGGKDEQYF.

This chain joins TRBV11-1 and TRBJ1-4; D not resolved. From germline, CDR1 is SGHAT and CDR2 FQDESV (reference sequence). Trimming stripped 6 bases from V and 3 bases from J, with 11 bases between. CDR3 size: 14 residues. In DNA, the CDR3 is TGTGCCAGCAGTCGAACGGCAGCTAATGAAAAACTGTTTTTT. This gives the protein CASSRTAANEKLFF.

The table lists this clonotype with a few counts. The gene calls are TRBV10-3 and TRBJ1-5; no reliable D call. Per germline, CDR1 ENHRY and CDR2 SYGVKD. The CDR3 spans 15 residues. V was shortened by 3 bases and J by 4 bases, with 13 bases between the two germline ends. The CDR3 DNA is TGTGCCATCAGTGAAGGGCGGGAACGGAATCAGCCCCAGCATTTT. This gives the protein CAISEGRERNQPQHF.

V usage is TRBV20-1 and J usage is TRBJ1-6; the D is unclear. V was clipped by 1 base and J by 3 bases, with 13 bases between them. Germline CDR1 DFQATT, CDR2 SNEGSKA (reference sequence). There are 16 residues in the CDR3. The CDR3, as DNA: TGCAGTGCTAGAGTTGGACTCTCAATCTATAATTCACCCCTCCACTTT. This translates into CSARVGLSIYNSPLHF.

The chain is built from TRBV6-5 and TRBJ2-7; 8 nucleotides align to TRBD2. CDR3 size: 15 residues. V dropped 6 bases and J dropped 4; count of bases not matched to a gene: 11. The germline gives CDR1 MNHEY, CDR2 SVGAGI. The CDR3 here is CASSPITGGPYEQYF. For the CDR3, the DNA is TGTGCCAGCAGCCCTATTACGGGAGGGCCATACGAGCAGTACTTC.

V and J are TRBV4-1 and TRBJ1-1, with a tentative D call TRBD1 (5 bases). V was trimmed by 4 bases and J by 11 bases, leaving 17 bases between them. From germline, CDR1 is MGHRA and CDR2 YSYEKL. This CDR3 is 13 amino acids long. The CDR3 coding sequence is TGCGCCAGCAGCCCCTCAGGGTGGGGTGAGGCTTTCTTT. Residues: CASSPSGWGEAFF.

This clonotype was detected only a few times. V usage is TRBV20-1 and J usage is TRBJ1-4, with a tentative D call TRBD1 (5 bases). V lost 3 bases and J lost 8, with 19 bases in between. Germline V lookup: CDR1 DFQATT, CDR2 SNEGSKA (reference sequence). CDR3 size: 15 residues. The CDR3 DNA follows: TGCAGTGCTAGCCGACCTATCGGGACGGGAGAAAAACTGTTTTTT. Its translation: CSASRPIGTGEKLFF.

This clonotype was seen only a few times. The chain recombines TRBV12-3 or TRBV12-4 with TRBJ2-7; weak D call: TRBD1 (6 bases). CDR3 length equals 16 residues. The ends were cut back, 3 bases at V and 1 base at J, with 16 bases in the middle. CDR3 sequence reads: CASSFRPGVKSYEQYF. The CDR3 region has the DNA TGTGCCAGCAGTTTCCGGCCAGGGGTAAAGTCCTACGAGCAGTACTTC.

The chain couples TRBV4-3 to TRBJ2-7; 8 bases line up with TRBD2. This CDR3 has 16 residues. From germline, CDR1 is LGHNA and CDR2 YSLEER. With 0 bases clipped from V and 0 bases from J, the junction kept 4 bases outside the gene matches. CDR3 in amino acids: CASSQDERGISYEQYF. The CDR3, as DNA: TGCGCCAGCAGCCAAGATGAGCGGGGGATCTCCTACGAGCAGTACTTC.

This clonotype has only a few counts. In DNA form, the CDR3 reads TGTGCCACCAGCAGAGGTCCTAGCGGGAGGACAGATACGCAGTATTTT. Its translation is CATSRGPSGRTDTQYF. This chain links TRBV15 with TRBJ2-3; TRBD2 matches 11 bases. V trimming: 1 base; J trimming: 3 bases; junction bases outside the gene matches: 3. CDR1 and CDR2 (germline): LNHNV, YYDKDF (reference sequence). The CDR3 runs 16 residues.